This T cell receptor (beta chain) stems from a study of beta chain features in type 1 diabetes. As for the study in general: In all, more than 90,000,000 sorted cells from all samples were analyzed. Findings and limits, study-wide: PCR might favor shorter templates, equally in patients and controls. TCRB CDR3s were moderately but significantly shorter in Type 1 diabetes patients in all four CD4+ subsets.

The table lists this clone with many counts. Its cognate antigen is unknown. Of the isolated RNA, all was reverse transcribed, and so the sequenced material was expressed TCRB transcripts. Measured with immunoSEQ multiplex PCR; TCRdb has only the in-frame clones, and not every one. The sample yields about 340,000 clones, around 9.7% seen once. Germline loops: CDR1 MNHNY, CDR2 SVGAGI (reference sequence). V was shortened by 6 bases and J by 3 bases, with 10 bases between the two germline ends. CDR3 size: 13 residues. Purity exceeded 95% in all sorted populations. Source material: central memory CD4+ T cells from blood. The chain combines TRBV6-6 with TRBJ2-3, with D unresolved. The TCR comes from a man under 40 with type 1 diabetes. The CDR3 DNA is TGTGCCAGCAGGACCACAAGGACAGATACGCAGTATTTT. Its translation: CASRTTRTDTQYF.